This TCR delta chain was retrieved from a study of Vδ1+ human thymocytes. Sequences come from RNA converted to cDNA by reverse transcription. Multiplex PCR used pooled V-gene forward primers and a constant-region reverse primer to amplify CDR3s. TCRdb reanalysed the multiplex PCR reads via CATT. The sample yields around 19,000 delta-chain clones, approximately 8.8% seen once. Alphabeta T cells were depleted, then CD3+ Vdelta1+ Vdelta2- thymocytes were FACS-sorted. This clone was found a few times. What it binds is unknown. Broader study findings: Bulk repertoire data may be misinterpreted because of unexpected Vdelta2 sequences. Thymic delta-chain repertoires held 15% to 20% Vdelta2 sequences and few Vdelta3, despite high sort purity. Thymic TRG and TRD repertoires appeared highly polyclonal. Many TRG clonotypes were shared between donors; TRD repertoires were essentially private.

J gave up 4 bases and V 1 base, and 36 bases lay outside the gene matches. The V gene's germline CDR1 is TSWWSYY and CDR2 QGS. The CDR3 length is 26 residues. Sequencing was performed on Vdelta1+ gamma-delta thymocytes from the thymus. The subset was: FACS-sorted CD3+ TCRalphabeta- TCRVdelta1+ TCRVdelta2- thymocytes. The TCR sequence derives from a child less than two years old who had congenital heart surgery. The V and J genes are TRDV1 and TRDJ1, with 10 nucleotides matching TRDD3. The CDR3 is CALGEPTILTHTLTGGCRYHIDKLIF. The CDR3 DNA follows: TGTGCTCTTGGGGAACCTACGATCCTCACGCATACCTTAACTGGGGGATGCCGATACCATATCGATAAACTCATCTTT.